One and the same sample provided the 29 T cell receptor beta chains below, sequenced in a study of T cells in Graves' hyperthyroidism and ophthalmopathy. Regions amplified from RNA transcripts were the TCR beta CDR3 regions. When the TCR CDR3 underwent first-round RT-PCR, the HTBI primer set was used. TCRdb recomputed calls from the multiplex PCR reads with MiXCR, one row per CDR3 protein. This sample yields roughly 240,000 distinct CDR3 sequences, of which 24% are seen a single time; 35% belongs to the top ten. Sequences were obtained from blood. The source of these receptors is a woman aged 40 to 55 with Graves' ophthalmopathy.

This clonotype was found many times. The rearrangement uses TRBV12-3 or TRBV12-4 and TRBJ1-1, with D tentatively TRBD1 (6 bases). Trimming cost V 3 bases and J 6 bases, with 11 bases left between them. This CDR3 has 13 residues. CDR3 sequence: CASSLGGVAEAFF. Here the CDR3 DNA reads TGTGCCAGCAGTTTGGGGGGCGTCGCTGAAGCTTTCTTT.

This clonotype was detected a few times. CDR3 residues: CSASSTGGRQPQHF. CDR3 bases: TGCAGTGCCTCCTCTACAGGGGGCAGGCAGCCCCAGCATTTT. V usage is TRBV20-1 and J usage is TRBJ1-5; 9 bases are shared with TRBD1. This CDR3 is 14 amino acids long. V was pared by 6 bases and J by 7 bases, with 10 bases of the junction left unmatched. Germline-derived CDR1 and CDR2 are DFQATT and SNEGSKA (reference sequence).

Ten or more counts support this clonotype. V and J are TRBV12-3 or TRBV12-4 and TRBJ1-5; possible D gene TRBD1, 5 bases. Trimming shortened V by 7 bases and J by 2 bases, and 15 bases separated the two germline ends. The CDR3 totals 15 residues. CDR3: CASTLGGWGNQPQHF. The CDR3 region has the DNA TGTGCCAGCACCTTGGGGGGGTGGGGCAATCAGCCCCAGCATTTT.

This clonotype was detected ten times or more. V usage is TRBV7-2 and J usage is TRBJ1-1; D might be TRBD1 (5 bases). Germline V gives CDR1 SGHTA, CDR2 FQGNSA. Trimming removed 5 bases from V and 1 base from J, with 14 bases in between. This CDR3 has 15 residues. CDR3 sequence (DNA): TGTGCCAGCAGCCCCGGGGGAAGTAAGAACACTGAAGCTTTCTTT. Translation: CASSPGGSKNTEAFF. Looking up the rest from reference TRBV7-2 and TRBJ1-1 gives the full variable domain: GAGVSQSPSNKVTEKGKDVELRCDPISGHTALYWYRQSLGQGLEFLIYFQGNSAPDKSGLPSDRFSAERTGGSVSTLTIQRTQQEDSAVYLCASSPGGSKNTEAFFGQGTRLTVV.

The chain carries TRBV2 and TRBJ2-7, with 10 bases matching TRBD2. V lost 5 bases and J lost 2; bases outside the gene matches: 3. The length of the CDR3 is 14 residues. The germline CDR1 and CDR2 sequences are SNHLY and FYNNEI. Written as DNA, the CDR3 is TGTGCCAGCAGTACTAGCGGGGCCGCCTACGAGCAGTACTTC. This encodes CASSTSGAAYEQYF. The complete variable domain, with remaining parts taken from reference TRBV2 and TRBJ2-7, reads EPEVTQTPSHQVTQMGQEVILRCVPISNHLYFYWYRQILGQKVEFLVSFYNNEISEKSEIFDDQFSVERPDGSNFTLKIRSTKLEDSAMYFCASSTSGAAYEQYFGPGTRLTVT.

There are many counts of this clonotype. The chain has TRBV10-2 and TRBJ2-7; 7 bases map to TRBD2. The trim removed 2 bases at V and 4 bases at J, leaving 11 bases unmatched. The germline V gene has CDR1 WSHSY and CDR2 SAAADI. The CDR3 sequence is 16 residues long. CDR3 coding DNA: TGCGCCAGCAGTGAGGGAGGACTTCGCGGGAGTTACGAGCAGTACTTC. Translated, it gives CASSEGGLRGSYEQYF.

This clonotype was counted many times. The V call is TRBV28, the J call TRBJ1-3; TRBD1 matches 11 bases. The CDR3 sequence is 18 residues long. CDR1 is MDHEN, CDR2 SYDVKM, per germline. J was trimmed by 0 bases and V by 7 bases; bases with no gene match: 11. CDR3 sequence reads: CASIEAGTGGYSGNTIYF. As DNA, the CDR3 is TGTGCCAGCATCGAAGCCGGGACAGGGGGATACTCTGGAAACACCATATATTTT.

This clonotype has at least ten counts. V usage is TRBV2 and J usage is TRBJ2-5; perhaps TRBD2 as D (6 bases). This CDR3 is 16 amino acids long. CDR1 is SNHLY and CDR2 is FYNNEI in the germline V gene. V dropped 4 bases and J dropped 5 bases, with 20 bases sitting between them. The DNA of the CDR3 is TGTGCCAGCAGTGGAAGGGGTGAAGCGGGCTTGGAGACCCAGTACTTC. Protein sequence: CASSGRGEAGLETQYF. The whole variable domain, filled in from reference TRBV2 and TRBJ2-5, reads EPEVTQTPSHQVTQMGQEVILRCVPISNHLYFYWYRQILGQKVEFLVSFYNNEISEKSEIFDDQFSVERPDGSNFTLKIRSTKLEDSAMYFCASSGRGEAGLETQYFGPGTRLLVL.

The CDR3: CASRASVAGGSETQYF. The CDR3, as DNA: TGCGCCAGCAGAGCTTCGGTAGCGGGAGGATCAGAGACCCAGTACTTC. This chain uses TRBV5-1 with TRBJ2-5, with TRBD2 matching over 10 bases. The CDR3 extends over 16 amino acids. Germline V gives CDR1 SGHRS, CDR2 YFSETQ. V dropped 5 bases and J dropped 4; count of bases not matched to a gene: 11.

V and J are TRBV6-5 and TRBJ1-1, with D hard to call. CDR1 and CDR2 (germline): MNHEY, SVGAGI. The length of the CDR3 is 14 residues. Trimming cost V 5 bases and J 5 bases, with 15 bases left between them. The CDR3 DNA sequence: TGTGCCAGCAGTCATCGAGTCGGAGGTACTGAAGCTTTCTTT. Protein product: CASSHRVGGTEAFF.

This clonotype was seen at least ten times. The V call is TRBV28, the J call TRBJ2-2; no clear D gene. V was shortened by 5 bases and J by 3 bases, with 13 bases between the two germline ends. This CDR3 comprises 15 residues. In germline, CDR1 is MDHEN, CDR2 SYDVKM. CDR3 loop: CASSLYPRDTGELFF. The CDR3 bases are TGTGCCAGCAGTCTTTATCCTCGGGACACCGGGGAGCTGTTTTTT.

In this sample, this clonotype turned up many times. The chain employs TRBV11-2 and TRBJ1-2; D remains ambiguous. Trimming pared 1 base from V and 0 bases from J, leaving 9 bases between. The length of the CDR3 is 15 residues. From germline, CDR1 is SGHAT and CDR2 FQNNGV. In DNA, the CDR3 is TGTGCCAGCAGCTTAGGGCACAAAGCTAACTATGGCTACACCTTC. Translation: CASSLGHKANYGYTF.

The table lists this clonotype with many counts. The chain links TRBV18 to TRBJ1-1; TRBD1 is a possible D gene (5 bases). Per germline, CDR1 KGHSH and CDR2 LQKENI. The CDR3 is made up of 14 amino acids. The ends were cut back, 3 bases at V and 2 bases at J, with 10 bases in the middle. In DNA form, the CDR3 reads TGTGCCAGCTCACCTCCGGGGACTAACACTGAAGCTTTCTTT. Its protein product is CASSPPGTNTEAFF.

This clonotype appeared many times. The chain combines TRBV5-4 with TRBJ2-2; 10 nucleotides align to TRBD2. Per germline, CDR1 SGHNT and CDR2 YYREEE (reference sequence). V dropped 2 bases and J dropped 5; count of bases not matched to a gene: 3. The length of the CDR3 is 15 residues. For the CDR3, the DNA is TGTGCCAGCAGCTTAGGACTAGCGGATACCGGGGAGCTGTTTTTT. The encoded protein is CASSLGLADTGELFF.

This clonotype was seen at least ten times. Written as DNA, the CDR3 is TGCGCCAGCAGCCAAGCGGGTAGCGGGAGTGAGACCCAGTACTTC. This gives the protein CASSQAGSGSETQYF. The chain uses TRBV4-1 and TRBJ2-5; 9 nucleotides line up with TRBD2. CDR1 is MGHRA and CDR2 is YSYEKL in the germline V gene. Unmatched junction bases numbered 5, after V lost 1 base and J lost 5 bases. The CDR3 has 15 residues.

The sample holds many counts of this clonotype. The CDR3 spells CSARGLAGGIEWQETQYF. The CDR3 DNA sequence: TGCAGTGCTAGGGGACTAGCGGGAGGGATAGAGTGGCAAGAGACCCAGTACTTC. The J gene is TRBJ2-5, the V gene TRBV20-1; 16 bases map to TRBD2. The CDR3 length is 18 residues. V lost 3 bases to trimming and J lost 2 bases; unmatched junction nucleotides: 9. Germline V lookup: CDR1 DFQATT, CDR2 SNEGSKA (reference sequence).

The table lists this clonotype with many counts. The chain is built from TRBV4-2 and TRBJ2-7, with 12 bases matching TRBD2. The germline CDR1 and CDR2 sequences are LGHNA and YNFKEQ. The CDR3 runs 16 residues. V was clipped by 2 bases and J by 0 bases; unmatched bases: 2. The CDR3 loop reads CASSQQLAGGSYEQYF. DNA of the CDR3: TGTGCCAGCAGCCAACAACTAGCGGGAGGCTCCTACGAGCAGTACTTC.

Many counts were recorded for this clonotype. The chain links TRBV7-3 to TRBJ1-1; D ambiguous. Deletions cut 5 bases from V and 0 bases from J, with 10 bases between. This CDR3 spans 14 amino acids. The germline V gene has CDR1 SGHTA and CDR2 FQGTGA. DNA of the CDR3: TGTGCCAGCAGCCCCAATAGCATGAACACTGAAGCTTTCTTT. It codes for CASSPNSMNTEAFF.

This clonotype was seen only once. The chain couples TRBV20-1 to TRBJ2-5; 13 bases fit TRBD2. V lost 4 bases to trimming and J lost 9 bases; unmatched junction nucleotides: 20. Germline lookup yields CDR1 DFQATT and CDR2 SNEGSKA (reference sequence). The CDR3 is 18 amino acids. CDR3: CSAITLSGGLAGSRSQYF. The CDR3, as DNA: TGCAGTGCTATCACCTTATCGGGGGGACTAGCGGGATCGAGGTCCCAGTACTTC.

In this sample, this clonotype turned up a few times. V is TRBV6-1 and J is TRBJ2-3; 7 nucleotides match TRBD2. CDR3 length: 14 residues. V shed 6 bases, J shed 1 base, and the junction held 4 bases outside the gene matches. Germline V gene lookup returns CDR1 MNHNS and CDR2 SASEGT. CDR3 nucleotide sequence: TGTGCCAGCAGGCGCACTAGCGGCACAGATACGCAGTATTTT. Amino acids: CASRRTSGTDTQYF.

The chain employs TRBV5-1 and TRBJ2-5; TRBD2 might be the D (5 bases). From germline, CDR1 is SGHRS and CDR2 YFSETQ. The CDR3 consists of 12 residues. The V gene lost 4 bases and the J gene lost 4 bases, with 8 bases spanning the gap. Here the CDR3 reads CASSRERETQYF. The CDR3 bases are TGCGCCAGCAGCCGGGAACGAGAGACCCAGTACTTC.

This clonotype came up many times. This chain connects TRBV11-1 to TRBJ2-7; no definite D call. This CDR3 contains 12 residues. The germline V and J ends were trimmed by 1 base and 4 bases, with 5 bases remaining between them. Germline V CDR1 and CDR2: SGHAT, FQDESV (reference sequence). CDR3 DNA sequence: TGTGCCAGCAGCTTAGTGCAGTACGAGCAGTACTTC. This translates into CASSLVQYEQYF.

The chain couples TRBV30 to TRBJ2-1, with D perhaps given as TRBD1 or TRBD2 (6 bases each). V was pared by 1 base and J by 2 bases, with 9 bases between. Germline CDR1 GTSNPN, CDR2 SVGIG (reference sequence). The CDR3 has 14 amino acids. The CDR3 nucleotides read TGTGCCTGGAGTGAGGGGGGAGCCTACAATGAGCAGTTCTTC. Residues: CAWSEGGAYNEQFF.

This rearrangement joins TRBV28 to TRBJ1-2, with a tentative D call TRBD1 (6 bases). The germline V and J ends were trimmed by 1 base and 7 bases, with 7 bases remaining between them. The germline CDR1 and CDR2 sequences are MDHEN and SYDVKM. This CDR3 is built from 12 residues. CDR3 bases: TGTGCCAGCAGTTTATCAGGGGTTGGCTACACCTTC. Its protein is CASSLSGVGYTF.

As regards this clonotype: A much bigger clone sits one base away, suggesting this may be a read error. The gene calls are TRBV19 and TRBJ2-7; TRBD1 or TRBD2 may be the D gene (6 bases each). The CDR3 loop spans 14 amino acids. V was cut by 4 bases and J by 6 bases, with 16 bases left in between. Germline CDR1 and CDR2: LNHDA and SQIVND (reference sequence). The CDR3 region is CASSKEGGACEQYF. CDR3 in DNA: TGTGCCAGTAGTAAAGAGGGGGGCGCCTGCGAGCAGTACTTC.

This clonotype was found many times. The J gene is TRBJ1-2, the V gene TRBV2, with 7 bases matching TRBD1. This CDR3 spans 14 amino acids. Trimming at V came to 7 bases and at J to 4 bases, leaving 9 bases not matched to a gene. CDR1 is SNHLY and CDR2 is FYNNEI in the germline V gene. The CDR3 sequence: CASTYEGGSYGYTF. CDR3 bases: TGTGCCAGCACGTACGAAGGGGGCTCCTATGGCTACACCTTC.

The chain is built from TRBV12-3 or TRBV12-4 and TRBJ2-7; TRBD1 matches at 10 bases. The V segment lost 4 bases and the J segment 8 bases; nucleotides outside the gene matches: 5. This CDR3 spans 13 amino acids. The CDR3 coding sequence is TGTGCCAGCAGTTCAGGGACAGGGGATAAGCAGTACTTC. Its protein product is CASSSGTGDKQYF.

This clonotype has at least ten counts. This chain connects TRBV27 to TRBJ2-7, with 8 bases aligning to TRBD2. Germline V gene sequence: CDR1 MNHEY, CDR2 SMNVEV (reference sequence). The CDR3 sequence is 13 residues long. V lost 8 bases to trimming and J lost 2 bases; unmatched junction nucleotides: 5. This CDR3 reads CASGTRATYEQYF. The CDR3 DNA follows: TGTGCCAGCGGGACTAGAGCAACCTACGAGCAGTACTTC.

The chain links TRBV10-1 to TRBJ2-5; 9 nucleotides agree with TRBD1. CDR3 length: 15 amino acids. The germline CDR1 and CDR2 sequences are WNHNN and SYGVQD (reference sequence). V gave up 3 bases and J gave up 3 bases; unmatched junction bases: 5. CDR3 region: CASSDGTGLEETQYF. In DNA form, the CDR3 reads TGCGCCAGCAGTGACGGGACAGGGCTGGAAGAGACCCAGTACTTC.